The clone carrying this TCR beta chain was seen repeatedly, ten times or more. Trimming left V 3 bases short and J 1 base short, with 12 bases between. The CDR3 has 15 amino acids. These data originate in a study of tumor and adjacent non-tumor tissue in lung cancer. The template was RNA from unsorted bulk tissue. The library came from three nested PCR rounds adapted from ARM-PCR protocols. TCRdb reprocessed the multiplex PCR reads via MiXCR and lists one record per CDR3 protein. The profile covers 100,000 to 150,000 distinct CDR3 sequences, with 66% appearing a single time and around 13% taken by the ten largest.

This clonotype was sampled from a young man with non-small cell lung cancer. Source material: lung tumor tissue. The chain recombines TRBV12-3 or TRBV12-4 with TRBJ1-1; unclear D gene. The CDR3 nucleotides are TGTGCCAGCAGTTTCCCCGTAGCGTCGAACACTGAAGCTTTCTTT. It encodes CASSFPVASNTEAFF.